The clone carrying this T cell receptor (beta chain) occurred once. The antigen is unknown. Germline CDR1 MDHEN, CDR2 SYDVKM. Trimming cost V 6 bases and J 7 bases, with 25 bases left between them. The CDR3 is 17 residues long. This sample is drawn from a study of cytomegalovirus exposure and HLA in healthy donors. General study results and limits: Highest at DRB1 and lowest at HLA-C, TCR association rates differed among HLA loci in a later analysis. The study recorded around 160 TCR beta chains that were cytomegalovirus-associated. A later analysis found common viral pathogens apparently linked to several of the most significant clusters.

Amplification used 60 Vbeta primers and 13 Jbeta primers. The table came from immunoSEQ multiplex PCR; TCRdb's copy has only in-frame clones and leaves some out. The table lists about 140,000 clones, around 90% of them singletons. The chain links TRBV28 to TRBJ2-1, with D possibly being TRBD2 (5 bases). This TCR was recovered from a woman in her thirties or forties in good health and CMV-seronegative. The sequencing sample was made of PBMCs. CDR3 in DNA: TGTGCCAGCAGCGAGTTTCGGGCTCTGTCGGGAAAGAATGAGCAGTTCTTC. This codes for CASSEFRALSGKNEQFF.